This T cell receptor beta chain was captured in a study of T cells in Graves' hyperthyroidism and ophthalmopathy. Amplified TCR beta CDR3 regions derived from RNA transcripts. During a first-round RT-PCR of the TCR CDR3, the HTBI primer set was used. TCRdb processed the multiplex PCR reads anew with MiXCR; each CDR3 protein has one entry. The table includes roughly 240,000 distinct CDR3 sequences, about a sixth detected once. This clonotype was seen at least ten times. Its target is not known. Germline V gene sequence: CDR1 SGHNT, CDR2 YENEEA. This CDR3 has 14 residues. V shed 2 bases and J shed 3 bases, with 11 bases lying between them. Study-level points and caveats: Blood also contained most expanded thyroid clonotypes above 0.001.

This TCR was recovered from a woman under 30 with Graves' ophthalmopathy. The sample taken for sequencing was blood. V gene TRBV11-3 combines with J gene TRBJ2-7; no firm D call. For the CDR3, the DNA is TGTGCCAGCAGCTTATCTTACCGCCGCTACGAGCAGTACTTC. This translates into CASSLSYRRYEQYF.